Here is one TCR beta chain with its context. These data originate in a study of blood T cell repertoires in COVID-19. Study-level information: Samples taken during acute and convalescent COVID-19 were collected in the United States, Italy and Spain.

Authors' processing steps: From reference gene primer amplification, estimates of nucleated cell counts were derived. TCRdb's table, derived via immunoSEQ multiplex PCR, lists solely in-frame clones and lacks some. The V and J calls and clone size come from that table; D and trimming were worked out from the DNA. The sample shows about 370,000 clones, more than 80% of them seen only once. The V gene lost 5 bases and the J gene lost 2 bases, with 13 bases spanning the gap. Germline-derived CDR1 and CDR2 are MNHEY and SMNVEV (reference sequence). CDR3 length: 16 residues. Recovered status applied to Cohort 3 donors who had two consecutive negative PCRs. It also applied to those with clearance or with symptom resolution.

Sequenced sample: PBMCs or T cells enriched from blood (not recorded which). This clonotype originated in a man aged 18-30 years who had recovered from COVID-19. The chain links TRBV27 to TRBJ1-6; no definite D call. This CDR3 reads CASSPTTNTYNSPLHF. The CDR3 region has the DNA TGTGCCAGCAGTCCAACGACAAACACCTATAATTCACCCCTCCACTTT.